The sequence of this TCR beta chain was determined in a study of T cell repertoires in cytomegalovirus infection. Study-wide background: Indicated by public TCR beta signatures were CMV infection and matching HLA type.

TCRdb independently ran MiXCR on the reads; one entry per CDR3 protein. The table has more than 500,000 distinct CDR3 sequences, more than 15% seen once. Ten or more counts support this clonotype. What it binds is not known. This CDR3 spans 13 amino acids. The germline V gene has CDR1 ENHRY and CDR2 SYGVKD. V was trimmed by 0 bases and J by 3 bases, leaving 0 bases between them. General study points: Dominating the ex vivo response were TCR beta clonotypes that were CMV-specific and HLA-C-restricted.

J is TRBJ2-6 and V is TRBV10-3, with D hard to call. This clonotype originated in a human donor in good health (CMV status not recorded). Some clones in this sample may be carry-over from other donors' samples. The specimen was CD8+ T cells from PBMCs. This CDR3 reads CAISESGANVLTF. DNA for the CDR3: TGTGCCATCAGTGAGTCTGGGGCCAACGTCCTGACTTTC.